Listed here are 5 T cell receptor beta chains from one sample, sequenced in a study of blood T cells in healthy people across ages. Using a J-beta primer mix together with a sample-barcoded 5' primer, a second PCR was run for about 7 to 12 cycles. TCRdb re-analysed the 5' RACE reads in MiXCR, keeping a single row per CDR3 protein. This sample carries 800,000 to 1,300,000 distinct CDR3 sequences, 20% to 25% of them seen once, and the ten largest clones take less than 0.75%. The same data also contributed to another study, on T cells of mothers and their children.

Material: blood. Receptor source: a girl aged 2 to 9 in good health.

There are many counts of this clonotype. At one of its ends the junction is not consistent with the germline gene, which may arise from a read error. The V call is TRBV5-1, the J call TRBJ2-2; unclear D gene. The CDR3 loop spans 12 amino acids. CDR1 is SGHRS, CDR2 YFSETQ, per germline. The CDR3 is CASSLEGGELFF. The CDR3 coding sequence is TGTGCCAGCAGCTTAGAAGGCGGGGAGCTGTTTTTT. Using reference TRBV5-1 and TRBJ2-2 for the parts outside the CDR3, the full variable domain is KAGVTQTPRYLIKTRGQQVTLSCSPISGHRSVSWYQQTPGQGLQFLFEYFSETQRNKGNFPGRFSGRQFSNSRSEMNVSTLELGDSALYLCASSLEGGELFFGEGSRLTVL.

This rearrangement joins TRBV6-5 to TRBJ2-5; 7 bases line up with TRBD2. With the DNA end fitting TRBJ2-1 better, the J assignment may be wrong. The CDR3 sequence is 14 residues long. Germline CDR1 MNHEY, CDR2 SVGAGI. The CDR3 here is CASSYRDYLYEQFF. CDR3 in DNA: TGTGCCAGCAGTTACAGGGACTATCTATATGAGCAGTTCTTC.

The chain recombines TRBV20-1 with TRBJ2-5; tentative D call: TRBD2 (5 bases). From germline, CDR1 is DFQATT and CDR2 SNEGSKA (reference sequence). V was cut by 5 bases and J by 4 bases, with 20 bases left in between. CDR3 length: 15 residues. The CDR3 sequence is CSARRRRPTGETQYF. CDR3 DNA: TGCAGTGCTCGACGGAGGCGCCCGACTGGAGAGACCCAGTACTTC.

There are a few counts of this clonotype. The chain couples TRBV13 to TRBJ2-5; no clear D gene. The tail of the sequence fits TRBJ2-1 better, so the J call may be wrong. This CDR3 region has 12 residues. Per the germline V gene, CDR1 is PRHDT and CDR2 is FYEKMQ (reference sequence). CDR3 sequence reads: CASSPRAVEQFF. DNA for the CDR3: TGTGCCAGCAGCCCCCGGGCCGTTGAGCAGTTCTTC.

This chain links TRBV7-3 with TRBJ1-1; D not certain. Between the trimmed V and J ends, which lost 7 bases and 2 bases, there was a span of 8 bases. Looked up from germline, CDR1 is SGHTA and CDR2 is FQGTGA. This CDR3 comprises 12 residues. In DNA, the CDR3 is TGTGCCAGCAAATCTTCCAACACTGAAGCTTTCTTT. Protein: CASKSSNTEAFF.